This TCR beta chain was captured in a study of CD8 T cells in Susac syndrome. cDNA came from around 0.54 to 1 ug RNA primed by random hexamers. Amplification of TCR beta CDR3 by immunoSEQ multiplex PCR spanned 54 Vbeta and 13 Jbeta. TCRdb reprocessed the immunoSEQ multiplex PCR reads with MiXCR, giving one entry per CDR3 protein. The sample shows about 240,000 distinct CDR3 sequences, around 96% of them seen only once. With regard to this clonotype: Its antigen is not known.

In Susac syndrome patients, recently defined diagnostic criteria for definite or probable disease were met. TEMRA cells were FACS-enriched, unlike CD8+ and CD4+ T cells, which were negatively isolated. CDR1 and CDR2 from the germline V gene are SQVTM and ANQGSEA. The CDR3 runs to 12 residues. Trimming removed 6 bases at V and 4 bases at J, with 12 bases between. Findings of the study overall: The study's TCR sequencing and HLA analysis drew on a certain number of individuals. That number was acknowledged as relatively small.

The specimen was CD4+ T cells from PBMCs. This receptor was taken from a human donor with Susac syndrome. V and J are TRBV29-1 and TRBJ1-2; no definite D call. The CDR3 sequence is CSVADSTYGYTF. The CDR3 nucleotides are TGCAGCGTCGCCGATTCTACCTATGGCTACACCTTC.